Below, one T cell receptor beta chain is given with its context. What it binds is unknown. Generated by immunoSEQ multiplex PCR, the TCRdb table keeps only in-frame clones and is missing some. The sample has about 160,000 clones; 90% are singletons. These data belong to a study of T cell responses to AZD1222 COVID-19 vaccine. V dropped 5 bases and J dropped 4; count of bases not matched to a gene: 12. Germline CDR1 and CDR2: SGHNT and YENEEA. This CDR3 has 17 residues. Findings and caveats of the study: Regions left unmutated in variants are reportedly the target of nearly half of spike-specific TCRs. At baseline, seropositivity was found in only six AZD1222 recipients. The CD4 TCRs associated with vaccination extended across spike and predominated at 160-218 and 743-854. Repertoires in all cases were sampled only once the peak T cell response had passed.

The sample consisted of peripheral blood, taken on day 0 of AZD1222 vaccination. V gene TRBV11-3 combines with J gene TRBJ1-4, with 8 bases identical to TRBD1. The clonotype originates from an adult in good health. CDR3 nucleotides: TGTGCCAGCAGCCTTAAAACCAGGGGGCTGATTAATGAAAAACTGTTTTTT. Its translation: CASSLKTRGLINEKLFF.